What follows are 23 T cell receptor beta chains derived from one specimen sequenced in a study of T-cell reconstitution after alpha-beta-depleted transplantation in children. Unique molecular identifiers were incorporated into the prepared TCRbeta library. A single record per CDR3 protein comes from TCRdb applying MiXCR to the PCR reads. The sample shows around 410,000 distinct CDR3 sequences, approximately 10% of them seen only once. Specimen: PBMCs from the stem cell graft donor, collected from the stem cell graft. These TCRs come from a human donor who donated a stem cell graft to a child with acute myeloid leukemia.

This clonotype turned up a few times. The rearrangement joins TRBV5-6 to TRBJ2-1; D gene uncertain. V was trimmed by 2 bases and J by 0 bases, leaving 9 bases between them. Germline CDR1 SGHDT, CDR2 YYEEEE. The CDR3 contains 15 residues. CDR3 sequence: CASSFSVSSYNEQFF. DNA for the CDR3: TGTGCCAGCAGCTTCAGCGTGAGCTCCTACAATGAGCAGTTCTTC.

This clonotype showed up many times. The V call is TRBV20-1, the J call TRBJ2-2; D possibly uses TRBD1 or TRBD2 (5 bases each). The CDR3 totals 15 residues. Germline loops: CDR1 DFQATT, CDR2 SNEGSKA (reference sequence). V lost 5 bases to trimming and J lost 2 bases, with 15 bases between them. The CDR3 DNA reads as TGCAGTGCTGCCCTTGAGAGGGACAACACCGGGGAGCTGTTTTTT. It yields the protein CSAALERDNTGELFF.

This clonotype came up many times. The V call is TRBV12-3 or TRBV12-4, the J call TRBJ2-1; D might be TRBD2 (7 bases). V was shortened by 5 bases and J by 6 bases, with 14 bases between the two germline ends. CDR3 length equals 14 residues. CDR3 residues: CASSRGGGGNEQFF. The DNA of the CDR3 is TGTGCCAGCAGTAGGGGAGGGGGAGGCAATGAGCAGTTCTTC.

This clonotype was observed many times. The V gene is TRBV5-6, the J gene TRBJ2-2; D remains unclear. The germline CDR1 and CDR2 sequences are SGHDT and YYEEEE. V gave up 0 bases and J gave up 5 bases, with 11 bases separating them. The CDR3 totals 15 residues. The chain's CDR3 is CASSLVGLGTGELFF. Written as DNA, the CDR3 is TGTGCCAGCAGCTTGGTAGGGCTGGGAACCGGGGAGCTGTTTTTT.

In its sample, this clonotype was seen many times. The chain is built from TRBV29-1 and TRBJ2-1; 7 nucleotides line up with TRBD1. This CDR3 comprises 12 residues. V shed 6 bases and J 6 bases; nucleotides not matched to a gene: 5. Germline assignment: CDR1 SQVTM and CDR2 ANQGSEA. CDR3 in amino acids: CSVWDSFNEQFF. In nucleotides, the CDR3 is TGCAGCGTGTGGGACAGTTTCAATGAGCAGTTCTTC.

The V call is TRBV6-4, the J call TRBJ2-3; 8 bases fit TRBD2. There are 14 residues in the CDR3. Germline V lookup: CDR1 MRHNA, CDR2 SNTAGT. V lost 8 bases, J lost 5 bases, and 9 bases stayed unmatched. The CDR3 region is CASESREGRDTQYF. The CDR3 DNA reads as TGTGCCAGCGAAAGCCGGGAGGGCCGAGATACGCAGTATTTT.

For the CDR3, the DNA is TGTGCCAGCAGTTTGGTGGGCCTATACTATGGCTACACCTTC. Translating gives CASSLVGLYYGYTF. The chain couples TRBV12-3 or TRBV12-4 to TRBJ1-2, with D unclear. Trimming shortened V by 3 bases and J by 3 bases, and 11 bases separated the two germline ends. The CDR3 contains 14 residues.

This clonotype was seen more than once but under ten times. The chain recombines TRBV15 with TRBJ1-5, with 7 bases lining up with TRBD1. After removal of 0 bases from V and 4 bases from J, the junction contained 9 bases not matched to a gene. Germline-derived CDR1 and CDR2 are LNHNV and YYDKDF (reference sequence). The CDR3 contains 17 residues. The CDR3: CATSREEGQRANQPQHF. The CDR3, as DNA: TGTGCCACCAGCAGAGAGGAGGGACAGAGGGCAAATCAGCCCCAGCATTTT.

The chain combines TRBV14 with TRBJ2-1, with 9 bases fitting TRBD2. From germline, CDR1 is SGHDN and CDR2 FVKESK. This CDR3 region has 17 residues. Trimming cost V 2 bases and J 7 bases; bases outside gene matches: 12. The CDR3 protein is CASSQIQASGAKNEQFF. In DNA form, the CDR3 reads TGTGCCAGCAGCCAAATCCAAGCTAGCGGGGCTAAAAATGAGCAGTTCTTC.

V usage is TRBV6-1 and J usage is TRBJ1-3; D is perhaps TRBD1 (6 bases). The CDR3 runs to 14 residues. Germline lookup yields CDR1 MNHNS and CDR2 SASEGT. V lost 7 bases to trimming and J lost 6 bases, with 16 bases between them. DNA for the CDR3: TGTGCCAGCACCGACGGGGGCTCGGCAAACACCATATATTTT. This translates into CASTDGGSANTIYF.

In this sample, this clonotype turned up many times. The chain couples TRBV9 to TRBJ1-2, with a tentative D call TRBD1 (6 bases). Germline CDR1 and CDR2: SGDLS and YYNGEE. Trimming took off 4 bases at V and 4 bases at J, with 14 bases between the two ends. This CDR3 has 14 residues. CDR3 bases: TGTGCCAGCAGCCCGGGGCAGGGGAGCTATGGCTACACCTTC. Translation: CASSPGQGSYGYTF. The full variable domain, its missing parts supplied by reference TRBV9 and TRBJ1-2, is DSGVTQTPKHLITATGQRVTLRCSPRSGDLSVYWYQQSLDQGLQFLIQYYNGEERAKGNILERFSAQQFPDLHSELNLSSLELGDSALYFCASSPGQGSYGYTFGSGTRLTVV.

A single count supports this clonotype. The chain links TRBV23-1 to TRBJ2-5, with TRBD1 identical over 12 bases. TRBV23-1 is given ORF status, its function remaining uncertain. The CDR3 runs 11 residues. The DNA for the CDR3 is TGCGGGGACAGGGGGCCGGAGACCCAGTACTTC. Encoded protein: CGDRGPETQYF.

Details on this clonotype: This may be a read error: a much more frequent sequence differs by one nucleotide. This chain uses TRBV20-1 with TRBJ2-3, with TRBD2 matching over 8 bases. CDR3 length equals 15 residues. Germline CDR1 and CDR2: DFQATT and SNEGSKA (reference sequence). V was clipped by 6 bases and J by 8 bases; unmatched bases: 16. This CDR3 is CSADRDQISGGTQYF. In DNA form, the CDR3 reads TGCAGTGCGGACCGGGACCAGATCAGCGGGGGTACGCAGTATTTT.

In its sample, this clonotype was seen a few times. This chain uses TRBV19 with TRBJ2-1; a weak D match, TRBD2 (7 bases). CDR3 size: 14 residues. Trimming cost V 3 bases and J 6 bases, with 12 bases left between them. Germline assignment: CDR1 LNHDA and CDR2 SQIVND (reference sequence). The CDR3 coding sequence is TGTGCCAGTAGTATGGCGGGGGCCCTCAATGAGCAGTTCTTC. Its protein is CASSMAGALNEQFF.

The chain employs TRBV5-6 and TRBJ2-2; possible D gene TRBD2, 6 bases. This CDR3 has 15 residues. Between the trimmed V and J ends, which lost 6 bases and 6 bases, there was a span of 18 bases. In germline, CDR1 is SGHDT, CDR2 YYEEEE. CDR3 sequence (DNA): TGTGCCAGCACCAGAGACACCGGGGGACCCGGGGAGCTGTTTTTT. Its protein is CASTRDTGGPGELFF.

This rearrangement joins TRBV12-3 or TRBV12-4 to TRBJ2-1; a weak D match, TRBD1 (6 bases). The CDR3 contains 13 residues. V was pared by 6 bases and J by 7 bases, with 13 bases between. CDR3 in DNA: TGTGCCAGCAGCCCGACAGGCCTAAATGAGCAGTTCTTC. It specifies CASSPTGLNEQFF.

This clonotype appeared many times. The J gene is TRBJ1-5, the V gene TRBV12-3 or TRBV12-4, with D tentatively TRBD1 (6 bases). The V end lost 3 bases, the J end lost 2 bases, and 14 bases lay between the germline ends. This CDR3 is 16 amino acids long. CDR3 protein: CASSFGGAYGNQPQHF. CDR3 sequence (DNA): TGTGCCAGCAGTTTTGGGGGGGCATACGGCAATCAGCCCCAGCATTTT.

This clonotype was recorded at least ten times. The chain couples TRBV7-9 to TRBJ1-2; D might be TRBD1 (6 bases). The V end lost 0 bases, the J end lost 7 bases, and 18 bases lay between the germline ends. Germline lookup yields CDR1 SEHNR and CDR2 FQNEAQ (reference sequence). CDR3 size: 16 residues. CDR3 in amino acids: CASSLASGRGEGGYTF. DNA of the CDR3: TGTGCCAGCAGCTTAGCCTCCGGGAGGGGGGAAGGTGGCTACACCTTC.

This clonotype was seen a few times. V usage is TRBV20-1 and J usage is TRBJ1-4; 10 bases match TRBD1. V shed 6 bases, J shed 6 bases, and the junction held 7 bases outside the gene matches. The CDR3 is made up of 14 amino acids. Germline V gene sequence: CDR1 DFQATT, CDR2 SNEGSKA (reference sequence). DNA of the CDR3: TGCAGTGCACGACCGACAGGGGGCCATGAAAAACTGTTTTTT. This sequence encodes CSARPTGGHEKLFF.

This clonotype was counted between two and nine times. The genes are TRBV5-1 and TRBJ2-1, with 12 bases fitting TRBD2. The germline V gene has CDR1 SGHRS and CDR2 YFSETQ. The length of the CDR3 is 15 residues. V lost 5 bases, J lost 5 bases, and 5 bases stayed unmatched. Here the CDR3 reads CASRRTSGGNNEQFF. Here the CDR3 DNA reads TGCGCCAGCAGACGTACTAGCGGGGGGAACAATGAGCAGTTCTTC.

V usage is TRBV10-2 and J usage is TRBJ2-7; D gene ambiguous. CDR1 is WSHSY and CDR2 is SAAADI in the germline V gene. The CDR3 length is 13 residues. V shed 5 bases and J shed 1 base, with 9 bases lying between them. The CDR3 DNA reads as TGCGCCAGCAGTTGGACGCAATCCTACGAGCAGTACTTC. Translation gives CASSWTQSYEQYF.

This clonotype turned up a few times. The chain combines TRBV11-2 with TRBJ2-7; D remains ambiguous. The CDR3 is 14 residues long. V dropped 5 bases and J dropped 6 bases, with 17 bases sitting between them. Germline V gene sequence: CDR1 SGHAT, CDR2 FQNNGV. CDR3 protein: CASSEYSHRTEQYV. CDR3 sequence (DNA): TGTGCCAGCAGCGAATACTCCCACCGAACCGAGCAGTACGTC.

This clonotype was observed many times. The rearrangement uses TRBV12-3 or TRBV12-4 and TRBJ1-1, with a weak D call TRBD1 (5 bases). V was trimmed by 6 bases and J by 0 bases, leaving 20 bases between them. This CDR3 is 17 amino acids long. The CDR3 nucleotides are TGTGCCAGCAGCTCGTGGCGGCCCGGAGGGGTGAACACTGAAGCTTTCTTT. Protein product: CASSSWRPGGVNTEAFF.